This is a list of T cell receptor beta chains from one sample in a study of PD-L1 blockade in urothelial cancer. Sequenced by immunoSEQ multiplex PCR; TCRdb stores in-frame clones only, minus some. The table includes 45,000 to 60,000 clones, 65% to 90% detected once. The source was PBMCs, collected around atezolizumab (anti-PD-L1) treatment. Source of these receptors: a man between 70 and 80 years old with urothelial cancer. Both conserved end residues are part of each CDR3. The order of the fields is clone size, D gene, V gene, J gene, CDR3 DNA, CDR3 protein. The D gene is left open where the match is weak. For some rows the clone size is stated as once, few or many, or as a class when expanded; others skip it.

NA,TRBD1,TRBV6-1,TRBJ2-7,TGTGCCAGCAGCAATACAGGGGTCGGCTACGAGCAGTACTTC,CASSNTGVGYEQYF
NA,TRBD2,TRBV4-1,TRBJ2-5,TGCGCCAGCAGCCGGGTACCCGGGGAGGGCCGGGAGACCCAGTACTTC,CASSRVPGEGRETQYF
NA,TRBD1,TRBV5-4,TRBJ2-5,TGTGCCAGCAGACAGGGACAGGATCAAGAGACCCAGTACTTC,CASRQGQDQETQYF
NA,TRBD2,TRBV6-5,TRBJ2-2,TGTGCCAGCAGCCCCGGGACTACGAACACCGGGGAGCTGTTTTTT,CASSPGTTNTGELFF
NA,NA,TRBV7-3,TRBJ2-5,TGTGCCAGCAGCTTAAACCCAGGGGAGACCCAGTACTTC,CASSLNPGETQYF
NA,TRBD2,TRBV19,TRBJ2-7,TGTGCCAGTAGCGGACTAGCGGGTGTCTACGAGCAGTACTTC,CASSGLAGVYEQYF
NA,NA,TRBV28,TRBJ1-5,TGTGCCAGCCATCCAAGGGGGGGGACCCTGGTAGGGAGCAATCAGCCCCAGCATTTT,CASHPRGGTLVGSNQPQHF
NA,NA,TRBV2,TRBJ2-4,TGTGCCAGCAGGGGGTCCCCGGGGGAAAACATTCAGTACTTC,CASRGSPGENIQYF
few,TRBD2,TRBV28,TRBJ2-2,TGTGCCAGCAGGGATAGCGGGAGGGCGAACACCGGGGAGCTGTTTTTT,CASRDSGRANTGELFF
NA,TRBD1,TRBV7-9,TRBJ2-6,TGTGCCAGCAGCTCCAGACAGGGCTGGCTAGACGTCCTGACTTTC,CASSSRQGWLDVLTF
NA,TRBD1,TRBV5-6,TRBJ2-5,TGTGCCAGCAGCTTGGGGGGGCAGGGGGCAGGGGAGACCCAGTACTTC,CASSLGGQGAGETQYF
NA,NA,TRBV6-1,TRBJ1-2,TGTGCCCACGCAGTAGGGGGTTCAGGTGGCTACACCTTC,CAHAVGGSGGYTF
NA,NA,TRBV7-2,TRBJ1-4,TGTGCCAGCAGCTTTGGGGGGAGTAATGAAAAACTGTTTTTT,CASSFGGSNEKLFF
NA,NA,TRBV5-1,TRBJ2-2,TGCGCCAGCAGCTTGGGTGTGACTTCGAACACCGGGGAGCTGTTTTTT,CASSLGVTSNTGELFF
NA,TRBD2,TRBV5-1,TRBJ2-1,TGCGCCAGCAGCCCTAGCGGGAGGTCCTACAATGAGCAGTTCTTC,CASSPSGRSYNEQFF
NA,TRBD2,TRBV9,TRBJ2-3,TGTGCCAGCAACCCGACTAGCGGGAGTCGCCCAGATACGCAGTATTTT,CASNPTSGSRPDTQYF
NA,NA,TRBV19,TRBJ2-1,TGTGCCAGTAGTACGGCCCTCGACACAACCTACAATGAGCAGTTCTTC,CASSTALDTTYNEQFF
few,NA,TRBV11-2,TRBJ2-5,TGTGCCAGCAGGACACTGAACCCCAGAGAGACCCAGTACTTC,CASRTLNPRETQYF
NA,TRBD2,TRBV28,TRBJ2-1,TGTGCCAGCAGTTTGCGGGACTATTACAATGAGCAGTTCTTC,CASSLRDYYNEQFF
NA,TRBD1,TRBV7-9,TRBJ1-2,TGTGCCAGCAGCCGAGGACAGGGGCCAAACTATGGCTACACCTTC,CASSRGQGPNYGYTF
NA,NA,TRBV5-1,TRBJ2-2,TGCGCCAGCAGCTTGGGAGCTTCCGGGGAGCTGTTTTTT,CASSLGASGELFF
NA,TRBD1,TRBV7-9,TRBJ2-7,TGTGCCAGCAGTTCAGACGGGACAGGGGGGCTCGAGCAGTACTTC,CASSSDGTGGLEQYF
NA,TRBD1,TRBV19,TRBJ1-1,TGTGCCAGTAGTTCGACACAGGGGGCGAACACTGAAGCTTTCTTT,CASSSTQGANTEAFF
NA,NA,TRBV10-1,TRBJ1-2,TGCGCCAGCAGTGGCGGAGAAGACTATGGCTACACCTTC,CASSGGEDYGYTF
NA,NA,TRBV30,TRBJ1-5,TGTGCCTGGAGTCCGGGACTCGGCAGTCAGCCCCAGCATTTT,CAWSPGLGSQPQHF
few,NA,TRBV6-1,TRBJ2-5,TGTGCCAGCAGTGAGCGGAGGGTGGAGGAGACCCAGTACTTC,CASSERRVEETQYF
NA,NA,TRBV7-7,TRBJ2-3,TGTGCTAGCAGCTTAGAGGCGGGTTTTGGGGATACGCAGTATTTT,CASSLEAGFGDTQYF
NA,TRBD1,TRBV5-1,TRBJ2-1,TGCGCCAGCAGCCCTGGACAGGGCTATGAGCAGTTCTTC,CASSPGQGYEQFF
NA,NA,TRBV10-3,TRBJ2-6,TGTGCCATCAGTGAGTTAATTGAAGCCTCTGGGGCCAACGTCCTGACTTTC,CAISELIEASGANVLTF
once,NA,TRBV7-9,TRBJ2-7,TGTGCCAGCAGCCCGACGGAGGGAGGCGGCGACGAGCAGTACTTC,CASSPTEGGGDEQYF
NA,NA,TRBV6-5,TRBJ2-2,TGTGCCAGCAGTTTTTTTTACAGGGTCGAGCGGACGGAGCTGTTTTTT,CASSFFYRVERTELFF
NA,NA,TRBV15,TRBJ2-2,TGTGCCACCAGCGGACCTTCAGTGGAGGGTTGGGGGGAGCTGTTTTTT,CATSGPSVEGWGELFF
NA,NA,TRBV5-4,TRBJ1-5,TGTGCCAGCAGCTTTGGAGGGGCTGGTCAGCCCCAGCATTTT,CASSFGGAGQPQHF
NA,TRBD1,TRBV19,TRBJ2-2,TGTGCCAGTACCGGTAGGGGGACAGGGGTCCACCGGGAGCTGTTTTTT,CASTGRGTGVHRELFF
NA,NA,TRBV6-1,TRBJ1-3,TGTGCCAGCAGTCCACAGGGAGCTGGAAACACCATATATTTT,CASSPQGAGNTIYF
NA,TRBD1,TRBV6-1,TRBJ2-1,TGTGCCAGCAGTGACGAGCCAGGGGGCAACTATGAGCAGTTCTTC,CASSDEPGGNYEQFF
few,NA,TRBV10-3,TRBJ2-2,TGCCGTGAAGCGGGGGAGGGGGCCACCGGGGAGCTGTTTTTT,CREAGEGATGELFF
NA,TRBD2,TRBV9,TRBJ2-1,TGTGCCAGCAGCGTATATACCAGCGGGAGGAGCTACAATGAGCAGTTCTTC,CASSVYTSGRSYNEQFF
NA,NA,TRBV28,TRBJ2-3,TGTGCCAGCAGGACTCAGGGTGCCGTCCGCACAGATACGCAGTATTTT,CASRTQGAVRTDTQYF
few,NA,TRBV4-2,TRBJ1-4,TGTGCCAGCACGACTCATGGAGATGAAAAACTGTTTTTT,CASTTHGDEKLFF
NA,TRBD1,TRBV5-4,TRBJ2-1,TGTGCCAGCAGCTTGGAACAGGGGGCCTACAATGAGCAGTTCTTC,CASSLEQGAYNEQFF